The 24 T cell receptor beta chains reported below all come from one sample, sequenced in a study of low-dose radiotherapy and immunotherapy resistance in tumors. Alpha- and beta-chain coverage of first-strand cDNA came from TRAV- and TRBV-specific primers. The PCR that amplified TCRs ran for 15 to 25 cycles, relying on a constant-region primer and a V-primer adapter. TCRdb re-derived calls from the reads in MiXCR, one entry per CDR3 protein. This sample carries 75,000 to 95,000 distinct CDR3 sequences, 20% to 25% of them seen once, and the ten largest clones take over 10%. Time point: after trial treatment. Treatment here: LDRT plus nivolumab, ipilimumab, low-dose cyclophosphamide and aspirin (RACIN trial). Sequenced material: PBMCs, taken after low-dose radiotherapy plus immunotherapy. Source of these receptors: a female donor with ovarian cancer.

This clonotype was observed many times. J is TRBJ2-3 and V is TRBV27; D ambiguous. The CDR3 contains 14 residues. In germline, CDR1 is MNHEY, CDR2 SMNVEV (reference sequence). V dropped 4 bases and J dropped 1 base, with 9 bases sitting between them. The CDR3 nucleotides are TGTGCCAGCAGTTCTTACGGTGGCACAGATACGCAGTATTTT. Its translation is CASSSYGGTDTQYF.

In this sample, this clonotype turned up many times. The gene calls are TRBV11-2 and TRBJ2-5, with 11 bases lining up with TRBD2. The J segment lost 2 bases and the V segment lost 5 bases, leaving 4 bases of the junction unmatched. Germline assignment: CDR1 SGHAT and CDR2 FQNNGV. The CDR3 runs to 15 residues. The CDR3 loop reads CASSAGTSGQETQYF. The CDR3 nucleotides read TGTGCCAGCAGCGCCGGGACTAGCGGACAAGAGACCCAGTACTTC.

The CDR3, as DNA: TGTGCCAGCAGTTTACACAGGGTTCACGAGCAGTACTTC. It specifies CASSLHRVHEQYF. This rearrangement joins TRBV12-3 or TRBV12-4 to TRBJ2-7; D is perhaps TRBD1 (6 bases). The CDR3 extends over 13 amino acids. Trimming took off 2 bases at V and 5 bases at J, with 10 bases between the two ends.

This clonotype was seen many times. CDR3: CASSGDGFRETQYF. In DNA, the CDR3 is TGCGCCAGCAGCGGGGACGGTTTCAGGGAGACCCAGTACTTC. The chain employs TRBV5-1 and TRBJ2-5, with D perhaps matching TRBD1 or TRBD2 (5 bases each). The germline gives CDR1 SGHRS, CDR2 YFSETQ. V lost 4 bases and J 5 bases, leaving 15 bases between the germline ends. The CDR3 sequence is 14 residues long.

This clonotype was recorded many times. CDR3 loop: CASDPSGSSYNEQFF. In DNA form, the CDR3 reads TGTGCCAGCGATCCAAGCGGCAGCTCCTACAATGAGCAGTTCTTC. This chain joins TRBV2 and TRBJ2-1; the D gene is possibly TRBD2 (5 bases). This CDR3 spans 15 amino acids. Germline CDR1 and CDR2: SNHLY and FYNNEI. V dropped 8 bases and J dropped 0 bases, with 14 bases sitting between them.

The chain has TRBV9 and TRBJ2-2; D is unclear. The V end was cut by 0 bases, the J end by 7 bases, with 10 bases between. The CDR3 loop spans 14 amino acids. CDR1 is SGDLS, CDR2 YYNGEE, per germline. Here the CDR3 reads CASSVVLVGGELFF. The CDR3, as DNA: TGTGCCAGCAGCGTAGTTCTGGTGGGCGGGGAGCTGTTTTTT.

Many counts were recorded for this clonotype. The chain couples TRBV7-2 to TRBJ1-5; D is unresolved. This CDR3 is built from 15 residues. The germline V and J ends were trimmed by 1 base and 4 bases, with 11 bases remaining between them. Germline lookup yields CDR1 SGHTA and CDR2 FQGNSA. CDR3 coding DNA: TGTGCCAGCAGCTTAGATAGGGCACGAAATCAGCCCCAGCATTTT. As protein: CASSLDRARNQPQHF.

The sample holds many counts of this clonotype. The rearrangement uses TRBV19 and TRBJ1-2, with 9 positions matching TRBD1. V was clipped by 4 bases and J by 1 base; unmatched bases: 4. This CDR3 region has 15 residues. Germline V lookup: CDR1 LNHDA, CDR2 SQIVND (reference sequence). In nucleotides, the CDR3 is TGTGCCAGTAGTACCGACAGGGGGAGTAACTATGGCTACACCTTC. Protein sequence: CASSTDRGSNYGYTF.

This clonotype was detected many times. This sequence joins TRBV2 and TRBJ1-6, with D possibly TRBD1 on 6 matching bases. CDR3 length: 12 amino acids. Looked up from germline, CDR1 is SNHLY and CDR2 is FYNNEI. Trimming stripped 8 bases from V and 9 bases from J, with 11 bases between. The DNA of the CDR3 is TGTGCCAGCCTGGGGGGGGCTTCACCCCTCCACTTT. The encoded protein is CASLGGASPLHF.

The rearrangement joins TRBV4-1 to TRBJ2-7; 8 nucleotides align to TRBD1. Germline assignment: CDR1 MGHRA and CDR2 YSYEKL. The length of the CDR3 is 15 residues. V gave up 1 base and J gave up 1 base; unmatched junction bases: 3. The DNA for the CDR3 is TGCGCCAGCAGCCAAGGGCAGGGGGCTTCCTACGAGCAGTACTTC. It specifies CASSQGQGASYEQYF.

This chain joins TRBV28 and TRBJ2-1; 15 positions agree with TRBD2. This CDR3 spans 18 amino acids. CDR1 MDHEN and CDR2 SYDVKM come from the germline V gene. The V segment lost 5 bases and the J segment 0 bases; nucleotides outside the gene matches: 5. For the CDR3, the DNA is TGTGCCAGCAGTCGGACTAGCGGGAGGGCTAGCTCCTACAATGAGCAGTTCTTC. This translates into CASSRTSGRASSYNEQFF.

In its sample, this clonotype was seen many times. This sequence joins TRBV24-1 and TRBJ2-1; 9 nucleotides match TRBD2. The CDR3 contains 16 residues. The germline CDR1 and CDR2 sequences are KGHDR and SFDVKD. V shed 4 bases and J 6 bases; nucleotides not matched to a gene: 9. CDR3 residues: CATSDYKSGRSNEQFF. CDR3 coding DNA: TGTGCCACCAGTGACTATAAGAGCGGGAGGAGCAATGAGCAGTTCTTC.

This clonotype was picked up many times. The V and J genes are TRBV7-2 and TRBJ2-7, with unresolved D. CDR1 is SGHTA and CDR2 is FQGNSA in the germline V gene. Trimming removed 1 base from V and 1 base from J, with 8 bases in between. This CDR3 comprises 14 residues. As DNA, the CDR3 is TGTGCCAGCAGCTTAGGACGCGGATCCTACGAGCAGTACTTC. Protein sequence: CASSLGRGSYEQYF.

This sequence joins TRBV19 and TRBJ2-5; D gene unclear. CDR3 length: 13 amino acids. CDR1 and CDR2 (germline): LNHDA, SQIVND (reference sequence). Trimming shortened V by 5 bases and J by 2 bases, and 9 bases separated the two germline ends. The CDR3 loop reads CASSSALQETQYF. For the CDR3, the DNA is TGTGCCAGTAGTTCGGCCTTACAAGAGACCCAGTACTTC.

Ten or more counts support this clonotype. The chain carries TRBV28 and TRBJ1-2; 7 bases line up with TRBD1. The germline V gene has CDR1 MDHEN and CDR2 SYDVKM. The CDR3 runs to 12 residues. With 4 bases clipped from V and 8 bases from J, the junction kept 4 bases outside the gene matches. This CDR3 reads CASSSTGWGYTF. The DNA of the CDR3 is TGTGCCAGCAGTTCGACAGGGTGGGGCTACACCTTC.

CDR3 residues: CASSPRGQGIIGNEQFF. In DNA, the CDR3 is TGTGCCAGCAGTCCCCGTGGGCAGGGAATAATTGGCAATGAGCAGTTCTTC. The J gene is TRBJ2-1, the V gene TRBV27; TRBD1 might be the D (5 bases). Germline assignment: CDR1 MNHEY and CDR2 SMNVEV (reference sequence). This CDR3 region has 17 residues. V gave up 5 bases and J gave up 6 bases, with 23 bases separating them.

This clonotype appeared many times. This chain joins TRBV20-1 and TRBJ1-5, with D possibly matching TRBD1 (6 bases). V lost 3 bases and J lost 5, with 11 bases in between. The CDR3 is made up of 13 amino acids. Germline CDR1 reads DFQATT; CDR2 reads SNEGSKA (reference sequence). The CDR3 sequence is CSARSGEDQPQHF. CDR3 DNA sequence: TGCAGTGCTAGGTCAGGGGAAGATCAGCCCCAGCATTTT.

This clonotype occurred many times. J is TRBJ1-3 and V is TRBV28; D call uncertain. V was clipped by 5 bases and J by 0 bases, with 23 bases between them. CDR1 and CDR2 (germline): MDHEN, SYDVKM. There are 19 residues in the CDR3. The CDR3 nucleotides are TGTGCCAGCAGTAATCACGGGTTCTTGGGGAAAAACTCTGGAAACACCATATATTTT. It specifies CASSNHGFLGKNSGNTIYF.

This clonotype appeared many times. This chain links TRBV12-3 or TRBV12-4 with TRBJ2-5, with 7 bases fitting TRBD1. V trimming: 6 bases; J trimming: 3 bases; junction bases outside the gene matches: 13. CDR3 length: 16 amino acids. The CDR3 DNA reads as TGTGCCAGCAGCATAACGATCCCGGACAGGAAAGAGACCCAGTACTTC. Translation gives CASSITIPDRKETQYF.

This rearrangement joins TRBV27 to TRBJ2-2; the D gene could be TRBD1 or TRBD2 (5 bases each). This CDR3 comprises 15 residues. Trimming cost V 5 bases and J 3 bases, with 13 bases left between them. Looked up from germline, CDR1 is MNHEY and CDR2 is SMNVEV (reference sequence). CDR3 sequence: CASSPSGPHTGELFF. In DNA, the CDR3 is TGTGCCAGCAGTCCGTCGGGACCCCACACCGGGGAGCTGTTTTTT.

This clonotype was seen ten or more times. The chain has TRBV27 and TRBJ1-4; weak D call: TRBD1 (6 bases). The CDR3 runs to 14 residues. V lost 6 bases, J lost 10 bases, and 18 bases lay in between. Germline values: CDR1 MNHEY, CDR2 SMNVEV (reference sequence). The CDR3 nucleotides are TGTGCCAGCAGACCCGACAGGTGGAGAACAAAACTGTTTTTT. Residues: CASRPDRWRTKLFF.

This clonotype was counted at least ten times. CDR3 DNA: TGCGCCAGCAGCCCAGGAGCTAGCGGGAGTCTGAGTGGAGAGACCCAGTACTTC. It yields the protein CASSPGASGSLSGETQYF. J is TRBJ2-5 and V is TRBV4-3; 10 bases are shared with TRBD2. CDR3 length equals 18 residues. Germline V gives CDR1 LGHNA, CDR2 YSLEER. The junction had 15 bases not matched to a gene; V was cut back by 4 bases and J by 4 bases.

Ten or more counts support this clonotype. This chain uses TRBV19 with TRBJ1-1; TRBD1 might be the D (6 bases). This CDR3 spans 13 amino acids. Trimming stripped 7 bases from V and 6 bases from J, with 15 bases between. Germline CDR1 reads LNHDA; CDR2 reads SQIVND (reference sequence). CDR3 in DNA: TGTGCCAGTAACATAGACAGGTCGGCTGAAGCTTTCTTT. It codes for CASNIDRSAEAFF.

At least ten counts were recorded for this clonotype. The genes are TRBV5-5 and TRBJ2-1; D possibly corresponds to TRBD1 (7 bases). The CDR3 runs to 16 residues. CDR1 and CDR2 from the germline V gene are SGHKS and YYEKEE (reference sequence). The V end was cut by 3 bases, the J end by 1 base, with 14 bases between. DNA of the CDR3: TGTGCCAGCAGCTCGCCCGGGGGACAGTCCTACAATGAGCAGTTCTTC. This translates into CASSSPGGQSYNEQFF.